What follows are 3 T cell receptor beta chains derived from one specimen sequenced in a study of shared clonotypes between healthy human individuals (TCRdb year 2020). Libraries were made using the immunoSEQ multiplex PCR assay. TCRdb carries this immuneACCESS record with in-frame sequences only. Its versions omit some clonotypes, under half of them owing to an unresolved V gene in the studies checked, with the rest unexplained. Across this sample there are roughly 2,500,000 clones, with approximately 93% seen only once. Jointly, the top ten make up about 0.34% of the sample. Sequencing input: naive CD4+ T cells from PBMCs. Taken with the paper, the label for cell subset or site translates to: CD45RA+ positively selected. These receptors originate from a man in his late teens or twenties in good health. Some clones in this sample may be carry-over from other donors' samples.

The chain has TRBV5-4 and TRBJ2-1, with D possibly matching TRBD1 (7 bases). The V end lost 7 bases, the J end lost 7 bases, and 15 bases lay between the germline ends. From germline, CDR1 is SGHNT and CDR2 YYREEE (reference sequence). The CDR3 loop spans 13 amino acids. The CDR3 reads CASETRGRNEQFF. The CDR3 nucleotides are TGTGCCAGCGAAACCAGGGGGAGGAATGAGCAGTTCTTC.

This clone was detected only a few times. This chain links TRBV28 with TRBJ2-7, with 7 bases that match TRBD1. The CDR3 length is 14 residues. V dropped 4 bases and J dropped 5; count of bases not matched to a gene: 8. Germline CDR1 and CDR2: MDHEN and SYDVKM. CDR3 sequence (DNA): TGTGCCAGCAGTTCAACAGGGGCCTGGAACGAGCAGTACTTC. This encodes CASSSTGAWNEQYF.

The genes are TRBV7-9 and TRBJ2-1; 10 bases agree with TRBD2. V lost 3 bases and J lost 4; bases outside the gene matches: 6. CDR3 length: 16 residues. CDR1 and CDR2 (germline): SEHNR, FQNEAQ (reference sequence). CDR3 region: CASSLDLAGDYNEQFF. CDR3 bases: TGTGCCAGCAGCTTGGACCTAGCGGGGGATTACAATGAGCAGTTCTTC.